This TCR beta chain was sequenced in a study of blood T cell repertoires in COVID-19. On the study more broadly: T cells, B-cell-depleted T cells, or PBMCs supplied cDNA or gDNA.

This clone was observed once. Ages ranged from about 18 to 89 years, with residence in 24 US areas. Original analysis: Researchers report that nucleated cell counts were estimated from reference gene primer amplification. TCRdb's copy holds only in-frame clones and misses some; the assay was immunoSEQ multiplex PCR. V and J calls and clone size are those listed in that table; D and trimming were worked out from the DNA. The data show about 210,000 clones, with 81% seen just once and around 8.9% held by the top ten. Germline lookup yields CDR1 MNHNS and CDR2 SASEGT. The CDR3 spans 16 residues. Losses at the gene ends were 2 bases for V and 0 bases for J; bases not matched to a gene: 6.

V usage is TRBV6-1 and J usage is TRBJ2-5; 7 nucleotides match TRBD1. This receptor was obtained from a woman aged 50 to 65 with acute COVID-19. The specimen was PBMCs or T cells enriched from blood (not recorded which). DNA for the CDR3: TGTGCCAGCAGTGAAAAGGGCAGGGGGTACCAAGAGACCCAGTACTTC. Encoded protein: CASSEKGRGYQETQYF.